The T cell receptor (beta chain) described here comes from a study of blood T cell repertoires in COVID-19. Clones were sequenced by immunoSEQ multiplex PCR, and TCRdb holds only the in-frame ones, with some missing. Seen here are about 400,000 clones, about 87% observed once, and the top ten hold approximately 1.9%. The CDR3 sequence is 18 residues long. Germline V lookup: CDR1 SGHVS, CDR2 FQNEAQ. With V trimmed by 4 bases and J by 2 bases, 12 bases remained unmatched. The TCR was taken from a man aged 35-49 years in a cohort exposed to, infected with or recovered from COVID-19 (not recorded which). The chain recombines TRBV7-8 with TRBJ2-7; the match to TRBD2 covers 12 bases. The sample comprised PBMCs or T cells enriched from blood (not recorded which). The CDR3 sequence is CASSSGLAGEAGTYEQYF. The CDR3 DNA reads as TGTGCCAGCAGCTCGGGACTAGCGGGCGAAGCTGGGACCTACGAGCAGTACTTC. The complete variable domain, with remaining parts taken from reference TRBV7-8 and TRBJ2-7, reads GAGVSQSPRYKVAKRGQDVALRCDPISGHVSLFWYQQALGQGPEFLTYFQNEAQLDKSGLPSDRFFAERPEGSVSTLKIQRTQQEDSAVYLCASSSGLAGEAGTYEQYFGPGTRLTVT.